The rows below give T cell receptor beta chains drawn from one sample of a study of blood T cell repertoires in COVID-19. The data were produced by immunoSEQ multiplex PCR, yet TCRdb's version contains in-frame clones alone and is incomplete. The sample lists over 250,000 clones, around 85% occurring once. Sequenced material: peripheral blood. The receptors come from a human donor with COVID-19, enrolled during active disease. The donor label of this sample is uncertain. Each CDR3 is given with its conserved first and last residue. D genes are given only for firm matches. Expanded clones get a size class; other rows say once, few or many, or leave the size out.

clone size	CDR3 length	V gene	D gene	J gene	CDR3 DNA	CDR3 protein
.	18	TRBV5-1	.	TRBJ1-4	TGCGCCAGCAGCTTGCGGTCGGCGGGTTCAGCAACTAATGAAAAACTGTTTTTT	CASSLRSAGSATNEKLFF
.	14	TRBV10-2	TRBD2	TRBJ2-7	TGCGCCAGCAGTCTCGGACTAGCGTCGGACGAGCAGTACTTC	CASSLGLASDEQYF
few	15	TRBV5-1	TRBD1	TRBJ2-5	TGCGCCAGCAGCTTGAGACAGGGGGCGGGAGAGACCCAGTACTTC	CASSLRQGAGETQYF
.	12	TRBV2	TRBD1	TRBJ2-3	TGTGTGGTCACAGGGGGCCCAGATACGCAGTATTTT	CVVTGGPDTQYF
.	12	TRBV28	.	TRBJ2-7	TGTGCCAGCAGTTCCCCCCCCGGGGAGCAGTACTTC	CASSSPPGEQYF
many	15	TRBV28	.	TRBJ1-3	TGTGCCAGCAGTTCGCCCAGGAGGACTGGAAACACCATATATTTT	CASSSPRRTGNTIYF
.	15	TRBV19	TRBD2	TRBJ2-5	TGTGCCAGTAGTACACTAGCGGGAGGTTGGGAGACCCAGTACTTC	CASSTLAGGWETQYF
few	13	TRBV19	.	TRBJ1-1	TGTGCCAGTAGTATCTCACGGGGCACTGAAGCTTTCTTT	CASSISRGTEAFF
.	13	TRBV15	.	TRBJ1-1	TGTGCCACCAGCAGACAGGGTCGCACTGAAGCTTTCTTT	CATSRQGRTEAFF
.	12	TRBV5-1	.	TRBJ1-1	TGCGCCAGCAGCTTGGACCGGCAGGGGGCTTTCTTT	CASSLDRQGAFF
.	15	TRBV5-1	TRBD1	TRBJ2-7	TGCGCCAGCAGCTCTGCACAGGGGATCTCCTACGAGCAGTACTTC	CASSSAQGISYEQYF
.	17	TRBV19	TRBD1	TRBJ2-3	TGTGCCAGTAGTGACGCCGGGACAGGGGTCAACACAGATACGCAGTATTTT	CASSDAGTGVNTDTQYF
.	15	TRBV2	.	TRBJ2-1	TGTGCCAGCAGGGAGTTAGCGGCCTCCTACAATGAGCAGTTCTTC	CASRELAASYNEQFF
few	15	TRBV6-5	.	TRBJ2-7	TGTGCCAGCAGTATAGAAGGACTCGGGCCCTACGAGCAGTACTTC	CASSIEGLGPYEQYF
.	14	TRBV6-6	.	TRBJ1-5	TGTGCCAGCGACGATGACAGATTCAATCAGCCCCAGCATTTT	CASDDDRFNQPQHF
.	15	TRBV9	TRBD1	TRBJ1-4	TGTGCCAGCAGCCCGGGACAGCCTCCTAATGAAAAACTGTTTTTT	CASSPGQPPNEKLFF
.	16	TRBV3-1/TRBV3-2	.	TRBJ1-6	TGTGCCAGCAGCCAAGAACAGGCGGTTAATAATTCACCCCTCCACTTT	CASSQEQAVNNSPLHF
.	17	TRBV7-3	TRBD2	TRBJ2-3	TGTGCCAGCAGCTCCCAAACCGGGACTAGCGGGAGGAATACGCAGTATTTT	CASSSQTGTSGRNTQYF